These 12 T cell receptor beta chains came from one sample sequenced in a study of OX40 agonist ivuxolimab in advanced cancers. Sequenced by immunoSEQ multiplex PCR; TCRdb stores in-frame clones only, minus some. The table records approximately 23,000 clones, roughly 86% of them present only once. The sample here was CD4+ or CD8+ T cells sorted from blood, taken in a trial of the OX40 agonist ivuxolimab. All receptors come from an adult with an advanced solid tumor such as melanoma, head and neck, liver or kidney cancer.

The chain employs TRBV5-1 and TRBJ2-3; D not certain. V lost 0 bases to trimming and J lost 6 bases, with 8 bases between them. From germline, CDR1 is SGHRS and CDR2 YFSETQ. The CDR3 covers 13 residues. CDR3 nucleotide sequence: TGCGCCAGCAGCTTGGGGGCCCTGGATACGCAGTATTTT. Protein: CASSLGALDTQYF.

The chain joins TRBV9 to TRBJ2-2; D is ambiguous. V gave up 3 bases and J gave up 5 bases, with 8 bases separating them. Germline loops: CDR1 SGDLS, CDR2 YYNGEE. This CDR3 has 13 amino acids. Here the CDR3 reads CASSDKTTGELFF. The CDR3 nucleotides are TGTGCCAGCAGCGATAAAACAACCGGGGAGCTGTTTTTT. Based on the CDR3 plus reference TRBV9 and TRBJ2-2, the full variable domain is DSGVTQTPKHLITATGQRVTLRCSPRSGDLSVYWYQQSLDQGLQFLIQYYNGEERAKGNILERFSAQQFPDLHSELNLSSLELGDSALYFCASSDKTTGELFFGEGSRLTVL.

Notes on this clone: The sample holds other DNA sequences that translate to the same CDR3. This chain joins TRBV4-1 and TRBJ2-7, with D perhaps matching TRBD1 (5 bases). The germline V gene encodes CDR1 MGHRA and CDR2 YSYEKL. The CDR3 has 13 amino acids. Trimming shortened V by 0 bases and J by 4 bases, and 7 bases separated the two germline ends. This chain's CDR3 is CASSQDRGYEQYF. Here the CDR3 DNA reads TGCGCCAGCAGCCAAGATAGGGGATACGAGCAGTACTTC.

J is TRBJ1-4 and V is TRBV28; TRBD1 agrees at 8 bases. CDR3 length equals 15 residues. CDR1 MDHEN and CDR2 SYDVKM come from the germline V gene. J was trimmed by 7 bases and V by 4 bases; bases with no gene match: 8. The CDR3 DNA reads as TGTGCCAGCAGTTCCCGGACAGGGTGGCGTGAAAAACTGTTTTTT. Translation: CASSSRTGWREKLFF.

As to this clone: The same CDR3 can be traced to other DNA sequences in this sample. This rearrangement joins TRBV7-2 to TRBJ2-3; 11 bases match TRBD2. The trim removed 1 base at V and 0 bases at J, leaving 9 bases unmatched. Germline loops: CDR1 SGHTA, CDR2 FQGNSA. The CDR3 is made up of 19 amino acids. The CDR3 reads CASSLVPSGGLSSTDTQYF. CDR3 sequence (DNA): TGTGCCAGCAGCTTAGTACCTAGCGGGGGGCTATCTAGCACAGATACGCAGTATTTT.

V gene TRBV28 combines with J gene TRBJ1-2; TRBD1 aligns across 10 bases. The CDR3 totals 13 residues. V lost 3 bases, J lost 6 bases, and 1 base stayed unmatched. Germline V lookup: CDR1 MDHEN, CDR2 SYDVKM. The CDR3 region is CASSLTGGNGYTF. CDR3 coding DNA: TGTGCCAGCAGTTTGACAGGGGGCAATGGCTACACCTTC.

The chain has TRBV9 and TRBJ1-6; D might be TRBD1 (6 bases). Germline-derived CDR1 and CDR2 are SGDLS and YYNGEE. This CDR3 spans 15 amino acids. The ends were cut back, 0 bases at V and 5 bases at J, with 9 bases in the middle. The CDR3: CASSVVPGDNSPLHF. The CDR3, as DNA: TGTGCCAGCAGCGTAGTTCCAGGGGATAATTCACCCCTCCACTTT. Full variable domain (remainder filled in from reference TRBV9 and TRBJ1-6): DSGVTQTPKHLITATGQRVTLRCSPRSGDLSVYWYQQSLDQGLQFLIQYYNGEERAKGNILERFSAQQFPDLHSELNLSSLELGDSALYFCASSVVPGDNSPLHFGNGTRLTVT.

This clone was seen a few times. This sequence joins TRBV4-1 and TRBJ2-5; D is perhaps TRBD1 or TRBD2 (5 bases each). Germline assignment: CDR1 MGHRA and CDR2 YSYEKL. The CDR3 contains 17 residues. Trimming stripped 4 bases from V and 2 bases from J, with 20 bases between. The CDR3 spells CASSLQGPGSSQETQYF. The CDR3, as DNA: TGCGCCAGCAGCCTACAAGGGCCAGGGAGCTCTCAAGAGACCCAGTACTTC.

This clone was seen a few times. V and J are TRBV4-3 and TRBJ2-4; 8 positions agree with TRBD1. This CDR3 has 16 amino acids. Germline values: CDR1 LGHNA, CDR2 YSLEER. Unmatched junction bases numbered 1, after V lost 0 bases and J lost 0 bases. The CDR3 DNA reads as TGCGCCAGCAGCCAAGACAGGGGGCAAGCCAAAAACATTCAGTACTTC. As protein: CASSQDRGQAKNIQYF.

For the CDR3, the DNA is TGTGCCAGCAGCCAAGATGGAGCCCTCTACGAGCAGTACTTC. It translates to CASSQDGALYEQYF. The rearrangement uses TRBV4-2 and TRBJ2-7, with unresolved D. The CDR3 totals 14 residues. The V gene's germline CDR1 is LGHNA and CDR2 YNFKEQ. V was shortened by 0 bases and J by 3 bases, with 9 bases between the two germline ends.

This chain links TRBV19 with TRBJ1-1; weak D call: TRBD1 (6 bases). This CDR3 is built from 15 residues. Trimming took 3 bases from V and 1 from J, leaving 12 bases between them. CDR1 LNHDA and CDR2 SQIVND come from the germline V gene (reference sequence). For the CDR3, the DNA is TGTGCCAGTAGTATTATGGGGGGCCCGAACACTGAAGCTTTCTTT. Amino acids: CASSIMGGPNTEAFF. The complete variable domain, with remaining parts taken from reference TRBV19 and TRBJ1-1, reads DGGITQSPKYLFRKEGQNVTLSCEQNLNHDAMYWYRQDPGQGLRLIYYSQIVNDFQKGDIAEGYSVSREKKESFPLTVTSAQKNPTAFYLCASSIMGGPNTEAFFGQGTRLTVV.

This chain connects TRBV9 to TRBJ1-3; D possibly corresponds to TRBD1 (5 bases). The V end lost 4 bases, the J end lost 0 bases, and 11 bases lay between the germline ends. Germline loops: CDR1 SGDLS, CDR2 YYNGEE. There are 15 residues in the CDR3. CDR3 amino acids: CASSLGTNSGNTIYF. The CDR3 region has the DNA TGTGCCAGCAGCTTGGGGACCAACTCTGGAAACACCATATATTTT.